This TCR beta chain was recorded in a study of regulatory T cells in long-lasting Graves disease. Time point of the sample: newly diagnosed GD, antithyroid drugs for less than 3 months. From PBMCs, RNA was extracted and then used to make the TCR library. This clonotype was counted many times. Arm-PCR of CDR3 regions with iRepertoire HTBI primers generated TCR beta libraries. One entry per CDR3 protein results from TCRdb running MiXCR on the multiplex PCR reads. The data show approximately 400,000 distinct CDR3 sequences, 14% to 15% seen once. Germline CDR1 SQVTM, CDR2 ANQGSEA. This CDR3 has 15 amino acids. The J segment lost 0 bases and the V segment lost 6 bases, leaving 7 bases of the junction unmatched. These data also featured in a second study, about T cells in Graves' hyperthyroidism and ophthalmopathy.

This sample comprised peripheral blood mononuclear cells (PBMCs), obtained at new diagnosis, from a patient treated with antithyroid drugs. The source is a woman in her twenties or thirties with Graves disease. The V gene is TRBV29-1, the J gene TRBJ2-1; 8 bases fit TRBD2. This CDR3 reads CSVGSAGGSYNEQFF. The CDR3 coding sequence is TGCAGCGTCGGGTCGGCGGGAGGCTCCTACAATGAGCAGTTCTTC.